This T cell receptor (beta chain) emerged from a study of vaccination effects on CD4 cells after COVID-19. At the level of the study: Researchers obtained post-vaccine samples at a median of 72 days past the second dose.

V lost 6 bases and J lost 3, with 20 bases in between. Looked up from germline, CDR1 is SGHDN and CDR2 is FVKESK. CDR3 length equals 16 residues. Method: immunoSEQ multiplex PCR; TCRdb's copy keeps in-frame clones and lacks some. Counted here are about 72,000 clones, approximately 80% occurring once; the ten biggest clones make up 0.95% to 1.5%. Worth noting for this clone: Its specificity is not known.

Viral peptide pools were used in the ViraFEST assay to expand antigen-specific CD4+ T cells, and sequencing came afterward. Following 10 days of culture, CD4+ T cells were isolated. Participants each got two BNT162b2 or mRNA-1273 vaccine doses. This clonotype was obtained from a human donor who received a COVID-19 vaccine. Sequencing was performed on CD4+ T cells from PBMCs cultured with HCoV-229E spike peptides, taken after COVID-19 vaccination. This chain links TRBV14 with TRBJ1-2; D might be TRBD1 (5 bases). This CDR3 reads CASSPPFRGSHYGYTF. Written as DNA, the CDR3 is TGTGCCAGCAGTCCACCCTTCCGGGGGTCTCACTATGGCTACACCTTC.